The text below deals with one T cell receptor beta chain. The data are from a study of blood T cells in healthy people across ages. The people who gave samples were healthy Caucasians from Russia, aged roughly 6 to 100. With a J-beta primer mix and a sample-barcoded 5' primer, a second PCR ran roughly 7 to 11 cycles. Each TCR beta cDNA got a 12-nucleotide random molecular identifier. Using its own MiXCR run on the 5' RACE reads, TCRdb lists one record per CDR3 protein. This table has around 800,000 distinct CDR3 sequences, roughly 50% appearing once. The material sequenced was blood. The clonotype comes from a man aged 80 or over in good health.

Written as DNA, the CDR3 is TGTGCCAGCAGCATCACCGGGACGGGAGGGCCCACAGATACGCAGTATTTT. This gives the protein CASSITGTGGPTDTQYF. The genes are TRBV7-3 and TRBJ2-3; 8 nucleotides match TRBD2. With 5 bases clipped from V and 2 bases from J, the junction kept 12 bases outside the gene matches. The length of the CDR3 is 17 residues. Germline V lookup: CDR1 SGHTA, CDR2 FQGTGA.